The present entry profiles one T cell receptor (beta chain) with its context. The antigen it recognizes is unknown. Within one base of it there is no much larger clone, and no base qualities were kept. This entry belongs to a study of vaccination effects on CD4 cells after COVID-19 (dated by TCRdb to the early 2020s). Some background on the complete study: In the ViraFEST assay, PBMC were stimulated with viral peptide pools, and TCR sequencing was then used to find antigen-specific CD4+ T cell clonotypes based on their expansion. The full study included roughly 10 COVID-19 convalescent patients and a few SARS-CoV-2-naive healthy vaccine recipients. Some 2 million PBMC per well were cultured with approximately 10 ug/ml peptides in IMDM containing around 5% human AB serum, approximately 10 IU/ml IL-2 and gentamicin. Each participant received two doses of an mRNA SARS-CoV-2 vaccine, either BNT162b2 or mRNA-1273. SARS-CoV-2 spike-specific CD4+ TCR repertoires from before and after mRNA vaccination were compared in COVID-19 convalescent patients and in infection-naive vaccine recipients. Cultures from other donors in the study were sequenced with the Oncomine TCR Beta short-read assay on an Illumina iSeq 100.

V is cut by 7 bases and J by 7 bases, and the space between the germline ends is 20 bases. From a lookup of the germline V gene (reference sequence), CDR1 and CDR2 are SEHNR and FQNEAQ. CDR3 length: 15 amino acids, cysteine to phenylalanine. This entry keeps only the CDR3 DNA: 45 bases, framed from base 1. After approximately eleven days of culture, CD4+ T cells were isolated with the EasySep CD4+ T cell isolation kit. Healthy vaccine recipients had no prior SARS-CoV-2 infection, confirmed by negative nucleocapsid antibodies before and after vaccination. On days 3 and 7, half of the culture medium was replaced with fresh IL-2-containing medium. Unless otherwise noted, each peptide stimulation condition was cultured in triplicate wells. PBMC were separated from whole blood using Ficoll-Paque Plus gradient centrifugation and were then either cryopreserved at -140C or used fresh. The QIAamp micro DNA kit was used to extract genomic DNA from the cultured CD4+ T cells.

The protocol used for the library was the immunoSEQ multiplex PCR assay. DNA from the CD4+ T cells that had been cultured and isolated underwent TCR beta CDR3 sequencing. The study's processing was this. Non-productive TCR sequences were removed and reads were trimmed to the CDR3 region, keeping CDR3s of at least 7 amino acids. Antigen-specific clonotypes were identified with the MANAFEST web app by comparing expansion in peptide wells against reference cultures. To count as positive, a clone had to show expansion at FDR<0.05 compared with the reference and with all other wells, an odds ratio above 5, and a frequency above 0.1% in two replicate wells. Clonotypes significantly expanded in SARS-CoV-2 spike wells and in at least one common cold coronavirus spike condition were defined as cross-reactive. CDR3 similarity was assessed by Levenshtein distance using the stringdist R package, and unrooted trees were constructed with ape in R 3.6.1. TCRdb retrieved this table from immuneACCESS and kept in-frame rearrangements only. Not all clones are present; in checked studies, unresolved V genes account for under half, and no reason is known for the remainder. The V and J calls and clone size come from that table; D and trimming were worked out from the DNA. Within this sample are roughly 30,000 clones, with 70% to 80% of them counted one time only. 3% to 4% of the sample is taken by the ten largest.

On the study overall, not on this receptor specifically: Marked clonal contraction was observed in both infection-induced and vaccine-induced clones at late post-vaccination timepoints, consistent with waning T cell responses. In healthy vaccine recipients, vaccine-induced clones were almost all SARS-CoV-2 mono-reactive, with only 1 of 255 being cross-reactive with common cold coronaviruses. Limitations of the study were the small number of convalescent patients and the absence of early post-infection timepoints.

The TCR was taken from a human donor who received a COVID-19 vaccine. The specimen comprised CD4+ T cells from PBMCs cultured without peptide, sampled before COVID-19 vaccination. The sequence is built from TRBV7-9 and TRBJ2-1; TRBD2 is possibly the D segment (6 matching bases). The nucleotides read TGTGCCAGCATTCGGCGGGATGGATTGGGTAATGAGCAGTTCTTC. The resulting protein is CASIRRDGLGNEQFF. The reference TRBV7-9 and TRBJ2-1 proteins fill in what lies around the CDR3, so the full variable domain reads DTGVSQNPRHKITKRGQNVTFRCDPISEHNRLYWYRQTLGQGPEFLTYFQNEAQLEKSRLLSDRFSAERPKGSFSTLEIQRTEQGDSAMYLCASIRRDGLGNEQFFGPGTRLTVL.